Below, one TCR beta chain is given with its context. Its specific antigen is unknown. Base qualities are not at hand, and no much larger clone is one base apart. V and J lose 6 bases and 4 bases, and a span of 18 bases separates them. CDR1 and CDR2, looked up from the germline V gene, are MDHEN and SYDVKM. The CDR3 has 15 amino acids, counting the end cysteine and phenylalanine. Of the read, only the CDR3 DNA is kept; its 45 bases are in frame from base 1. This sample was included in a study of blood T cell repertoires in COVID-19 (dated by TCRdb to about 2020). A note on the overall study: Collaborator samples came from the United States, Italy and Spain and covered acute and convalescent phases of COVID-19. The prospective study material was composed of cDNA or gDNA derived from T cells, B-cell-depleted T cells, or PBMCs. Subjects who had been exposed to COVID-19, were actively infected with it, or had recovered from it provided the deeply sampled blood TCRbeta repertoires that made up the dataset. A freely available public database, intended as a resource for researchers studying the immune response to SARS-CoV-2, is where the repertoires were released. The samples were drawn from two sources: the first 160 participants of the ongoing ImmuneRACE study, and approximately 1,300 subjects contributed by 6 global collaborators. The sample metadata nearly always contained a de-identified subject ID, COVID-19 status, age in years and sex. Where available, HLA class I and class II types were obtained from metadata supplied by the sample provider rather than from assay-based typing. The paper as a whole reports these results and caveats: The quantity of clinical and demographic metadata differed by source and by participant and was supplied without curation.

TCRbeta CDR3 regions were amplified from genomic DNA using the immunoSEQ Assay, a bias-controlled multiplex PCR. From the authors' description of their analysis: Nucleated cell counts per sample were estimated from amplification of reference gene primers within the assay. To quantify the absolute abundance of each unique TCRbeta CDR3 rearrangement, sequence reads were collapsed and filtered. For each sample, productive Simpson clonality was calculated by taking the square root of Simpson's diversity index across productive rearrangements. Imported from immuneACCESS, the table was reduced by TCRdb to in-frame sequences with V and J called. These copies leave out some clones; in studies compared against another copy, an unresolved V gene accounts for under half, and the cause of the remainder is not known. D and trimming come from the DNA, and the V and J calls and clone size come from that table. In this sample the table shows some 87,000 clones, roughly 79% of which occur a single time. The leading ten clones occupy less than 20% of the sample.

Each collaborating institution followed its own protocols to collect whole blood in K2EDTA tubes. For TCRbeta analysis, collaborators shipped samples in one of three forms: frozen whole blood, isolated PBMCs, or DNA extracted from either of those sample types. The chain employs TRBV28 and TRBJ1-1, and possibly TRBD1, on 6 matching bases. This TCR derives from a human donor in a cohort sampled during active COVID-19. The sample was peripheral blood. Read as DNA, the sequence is TGTGCCAGCAGCCCCTTTCGGGGGGCGGTCACTGAAGCTTTCTTT. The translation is CASSPFRGAVTEAFF.